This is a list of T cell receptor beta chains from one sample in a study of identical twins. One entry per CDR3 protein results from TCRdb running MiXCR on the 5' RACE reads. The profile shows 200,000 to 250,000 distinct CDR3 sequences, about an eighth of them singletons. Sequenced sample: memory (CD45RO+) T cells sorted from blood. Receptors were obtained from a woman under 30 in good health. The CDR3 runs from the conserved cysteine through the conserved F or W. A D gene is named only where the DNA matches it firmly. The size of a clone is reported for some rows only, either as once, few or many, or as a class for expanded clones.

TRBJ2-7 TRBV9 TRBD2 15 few TGTGCCAGCAGCGTAGCGGCTAGCGGGGGGTACGAGCAGTACTTC CASSVAASGGYEQYF
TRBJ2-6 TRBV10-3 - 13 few TGTGCCATCCAGGACTCCGGGGCCAACGTCCTGACTTTC CAIQDSGANVLTF
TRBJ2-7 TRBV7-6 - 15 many TGTGCCAGCAGCAACCCCGGGACAAAAACCTACGAGCAGTACTTC CASSNPGTKTYEQYF
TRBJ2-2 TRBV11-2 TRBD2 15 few TGTGCCAGCAGCTTATCTAGCGGGGGGATCGGGGAGCTGTTTTTT CASSLSSGGIGELFF
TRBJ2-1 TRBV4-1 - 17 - TGCGCCAGCAGCCAAGATAGCCGGCAGGGGACCTACAATGAGCAGTTCTTC CASSQDSRQGTYNEQFF
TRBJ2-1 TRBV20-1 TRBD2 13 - TGCAGTGCTCCCGGGACTAGTGGTACTGAGCAGTTCTTC CSAPGTSGTEQFF
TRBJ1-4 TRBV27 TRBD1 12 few TGTGCCAGCAGTCAGGGGGGTGAAAAACTGTTTTTT CASSQGGEKLFF
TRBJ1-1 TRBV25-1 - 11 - TGTGCCAGCAGTGCAAACAGGGCGGCTTTCTTT CASSANRAAFF
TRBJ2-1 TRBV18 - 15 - TGTGCCAGCTCACCACCGCGGACTTCTAACAATGAGCAGTTCTTC CASSPPRTSNNEQFF
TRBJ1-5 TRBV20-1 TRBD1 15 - TGCAGTGCCGCGACAGGGGGCGCGGGCAATCAGCCCCAGCATTTT CSAATGGAGNQPQHF
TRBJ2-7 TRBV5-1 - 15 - TGCGCCAGCAGCCCGGGTGGGGGGCGACCCTACGAGCAGTACTTC CASSPGGGRPYEQYF
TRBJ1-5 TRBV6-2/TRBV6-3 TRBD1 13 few TGTGCCAGCAGGACAGGGACGAATCAGCCCCAGCATTTT CASRTGTNQPQHF
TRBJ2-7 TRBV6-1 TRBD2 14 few TGTGCCAGCAGTCCCGGGACTAGCGCTCGCGAGCAGTACTTC CASSPGTSAREQYF
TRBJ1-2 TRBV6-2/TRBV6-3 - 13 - TGTGCCAGCAGACTGGACGGAGGCTATGGCTACACCTTC CASRLDGGYGYTF
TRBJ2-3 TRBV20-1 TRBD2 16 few TGCAGTGCTAGGCCTAGCGGGAGGGGAAGGACTGATACGCAGTATTTT CSARPSGRGRTDTQYF
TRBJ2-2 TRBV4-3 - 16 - TGCGCCAGCAGCCAAGCGACCCTCCGGGGCAACGGGGAGCTGTTTTTT CASSQATLRGNGELFF
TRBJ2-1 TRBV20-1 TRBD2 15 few TGCAGTGCTAGAGTCCCTAGCGGGAGGTGGAATGAGCAGTTCTTC CSARVPSGRWNEQFF
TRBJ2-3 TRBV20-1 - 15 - TGCAGTGCTAGACGGGTAGCGCAATCCCCAGATACGCAGTATTTT CSARRVAQSPDTQYF
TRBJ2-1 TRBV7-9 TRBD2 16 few TGTGCCACCCGTTGGGAGCGGGAGGGCCGAAGGTTTGAGCAGTTCTTC CATRWEREGRRFEQFF
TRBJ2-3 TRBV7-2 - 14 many TGTGCCAGCAGCTTACGTGCTAGCACAGATACGCAGTATTTT CASSLRASTDTQYF
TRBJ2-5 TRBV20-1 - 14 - TGCAGTGCTAGAGATTCTAGATTAGAGGGGACCCAGTACTTC CSARDSRLEGTQYF
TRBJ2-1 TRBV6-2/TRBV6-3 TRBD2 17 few TGTGCCAGCAGTGGCGGGAGGACTTTCGGCGCCTACAATGAGCAGTTCTTC CASSGGRTFGAYNEQFF
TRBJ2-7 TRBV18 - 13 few TGTGCCAGCTCACCGTCTAGGAACTACGAGCAGTACTTC CASSPSRNYEQYF
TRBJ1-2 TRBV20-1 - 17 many TGCAGTGCCACGGGAGTACTTTGGGCCACCCGAAACTATGGCTACACCTTC CSATGVLWATRNYGYTF
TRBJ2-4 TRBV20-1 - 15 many TGCAGTGCTAGAGATATGGTCAGGGGTAGGAACATTCAGTACTTC CSARDMVRGRNIQYF
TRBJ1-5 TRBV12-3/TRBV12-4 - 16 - TGTGCCAGCAGTTTTTCCCGCGGAAGCTTCAATCAGCCCCAGCATTTT CASSFSRGSFNQPQHF
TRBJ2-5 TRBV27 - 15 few TGTGCCAGCAGTCTCGAGACAGGGAGGACAGAGACCCAGTACTTC CASSLETGRTETQYF
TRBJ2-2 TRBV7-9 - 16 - TGTGCCAGCAGCCGCGGTAGGGTCGAATACACCGGGGAGCTGTTTTTT CASSRGRVEYTGELFF
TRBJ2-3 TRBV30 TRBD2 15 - TGTGCCTGGTCGACAGCGGGAGGGCCAGGAGATACGCAGTATTTT CAWSTAGGPGDTQYF